Listed below are T cell receptor beta chains from one sample, sequenced in a study of cytotoxic CD8 clonotypes in ibrutinib-treated CLL. Profiled with immunoSEQ multiplex PCR; TCRdb holds only in-frame clones, not every one. The repertoire includes over 250,000 clones, more than 70% of them detected once, and about 5.3% sits in the top ten. The source material was PBMCs, sampled at disease progression, from a patient treated with ibrutinib. Every receptor here comes from a human donor with chronic lymphocytic leukemia. Each CDR3 is given with its conserved first and last residue.

length,V,CDR3
14,TRBV9,CASSPTGDAYEQYF
15,TRBV11-3,CASSVPGLGVGELFF
13,TRBV19,CATSGTGAYEQYF
21,TRBV2,CASSEEGGQGVYRPNTGELFF
16,TRBV7-2,CASSAIGGRGNQPQHF
12,TRBV10-3,CAIGGVPGEQFF
14,TRBV6-5,CASRPQGRYEKLFF
15,TRBV7-9,CASSLATGTSGRKFF
13,TRBV11-2,CASSLGAFAPLHF
12,TRBV29-1,CSVQDRNYEQYF
15,TRBV6-5,CASSGPGTLNTEAFF
16,TRBV27,CASSLPPGRGYNEQFF
14,TRBV19,CASSSSGSLNEQFF
18,TRBV5-1,CASSLFGTGGRLSYEQYF
14,TRBV9,CASSPRQLQETQYF
15,TRBV5-1,CASSFDSGITDTQYF
14,TRBV5-6,CASSYDRTNYGYTF
11,TRBV20-1,CSATRDRGYTF